These 27 T cell receptor beta chains came from one sample sequenced in a study of immune evolution from preneoplasia to lung adenocarcinoma. Sequencing was performed with immunoSEQ multiplex PCR; in TCRdb, only in-frame clones are kept and a portion is missing. The data contain several thousand clones, around 79% of them singletons. The sequencing input was FFPE adjacent normal lung tissue. Receptor source: a person aged 55-85 years with lung adenocarcinoma.

This chain uses TRBV5-5 with TRBJ2-1, with 10 bases matching TRBD2. CDR3 length: 14 amino acids. The J segment lost 10 bases and the V segment lost 4 bases, leaving 8 bases of the junction unmatched. Germline assignment: CDR1 SGHKS and CDR2 YYEKEE (reference sequence). The chain's CDR3 is CASSPPGLAPEQFF. The CDR3 DNA follows: TGTGCCAGCAGCCCACCGGGACTAGCGCCGGAGCAGTTCTTC.

The gene calls are TRBV28 and TRBJ1-5, with D unclear. The CDR3 loop spans 16 amino acids. CDR1 is MDHEN and CDR2 is SYDVKM in the germline V gene. The germline V and J ends were trimmed by 6 bases and 0 bases, with 15 bases remaining between them. The CDR3 nucleotides read TGTGCCAGCAGCCTCCTAGGCCAAGATAGCAATCAGCCCCAGCATTTT. Its protein is CASSLLGQDSNQPQHF.

This clone was counted a few times. The chain employs TRBV11-2 and TRBJ1-1; no definite D call. V shed 1 base and J shed 1 base, with 4 bases lying between them. Germline CDR1 SGHAT, CDR2 FQNNGV. The CDR3 extends over 13 amino acids. The CDR3 DNA is TGTGCCAGCAGCTTAGCCCCGAACACTGAAGCTTTCTTT. This encodes CASSLAPNTEAFF.

This rearrangement joins TRBV5-1 to TRBJ1-1; possibly TRBD1 for D (5 bases). V was clipped by 0 bases and J by 4 bases, with 13 bases between them. The germline V gene encodes CDR1 SGHRS and CDR2 YFSETQ. The CDR3 contains 15 residues. The CDR3 DNA is TGCGCCAGCAGCTTGGTGGGGGGGTTGGTCACTGAAGCTTTCTTT. It translates to CASSLVGGLVTEAFF.

The rearrangement uses TRBV6-1 and TRBJ2-2; 8 bases map to TRBD1. V was pared by 5 bases and J by 7 bases, with 3 bases of the junction left unmatched. The CDR3 extends over 13 amino acids. CDR1 is MNHNS and CDR2 is SASEGT in the germline V gene. Here the CDR3 reads CASSITGGGELFF. In DNA form, the CDR3 reads TGTGCCAGCAGTATAACAGGGGGCGGGGAGCTGTTTTTT.

Worth noting for this clone: The sample has other DNA sequences that encode this CDR3 too. The chain combines TRBV4-1 with TRBJ2-1, with D tentatively TRBD2 (6 bases). V lost 4 bases to trimming and J lost 9 bases, with 13 bases between them. The CDR3 totals 13 residues. Germline V gene lookup returns CDR1 MGHRA and CDR2 YSYEKL. CDR3 protein: CASSLPGVTEQFF. DNA for the CDR3: TGCGCCAGCAGCCTCCCGGGGGTAACTGAGCAGTTCTTC.

Notes on this clone: This specimen includes other DNA sequences encoding the same CDR3. V and J are TRBV18 and TRBJ1-5; 10 nucleotides agree with TRBD1. CDR3 size: 15 residues. Germline CDR1 KGHSH, CDR2 LQKENI. Trimming cost V 3 bases and J 2 bases; bases outside gene matches: 1. CDR3 amino acids: CASSPDRGGNQPQHF. In DNA form, the CDR3 reads TGTGCCAGCTCACCGGACAGGGGGGGCAATCAGCCCCAGCATTTT.

The V call is TRBV28, the J call TRBJ1-4; possible D gene TRBD1, 6 bases. V lost 5 bases and J lost 8, with 18 bases in between. This CDR3 is built from 15 residues. The germline V gene has CDR1 MDHEN and CDR2 SYDVKM. CDR3 protein: CASSTTSKGGEKLFF. The CDR3 bases are TGTGCCAGCAGTACCACTTCGAAGGGGGGGGAAAAACTGTTTTTT. Full variable domain (rest looked up from reference TRBV28 and TRBJ1-4): DVKVTQSSRYLVKRTGEKVFLECVQDMDHENMFWYRQDPGLGLRLIYFSYDVKMKEKGDIPEGYSVSREKKERFSLILESASTNQTSMYLCASSTTSKGGEKLFFGSGTQLSVL.

The chain recombines TRBV30 with TRBJ1-2; a weak D match, TRBD1 (5 bases). Trimming took 3 bases from V and 9 from J, leaving 11 bases between them. The CDR3 covers 11 residues. The V gene's germline CDR1 is GTSNPN and CDR2 SVGIG (reference sequence). The CDR3: CAWRDGTSYTF. The CDR3 DNA is TGTGCCTGGAGGGATGGGACGAGCTACACCTTC.

The rearrangement joins TRBV7-2 to TRBJ1-1, with D unresolved. CDR3 size: 12 residues. Per germline, CDR1 SGHTA and CDR2 FQGNSA. V dropped 4 bases and J dropped 5 bases, with 8 bases sitting between them. CDR3 amino acids: CASSSYVTEAFF. DNA of the CDR3: TGTGCCAGCAGCTCGTACGTTACTGAAGCTTTCTTT. Full variable domain (remainder filled in from reference TRBV7-2 and TRBJ1-1): GAGVSQSPSNKVTEKGKDVELRCDPISGHTALYWYRQSLGQGLEFLIYFQGNSAPDKSGLPSDRFSAERTGGSVSTLTIQRTQQEDSAVYLCASSSYVTEAFFGQGTRLTVV.

The chain links TRBV29-1 to TRBJ2-2, with 9 nucleotides matching TRBD1. V lost 6 bases and J lost 1; bases outside the gene matches: 3. CDR1 and CDR2 from the germline V gene are SQVTM and ANQGSEA. The CDR3 contains 14 residues. CDR3 nucleotide sequence: TGCAGCGTGGACAGGGGTAGGAACACCGGGGAGCTGTTTTTT. Protein: CSVDRGRNTGELFF.

The chain employs TRBV18 and TRBJ1-2; D is possibly TRBD1 (5 bases). Germline CDR1 KGHSH, CDR2 LQKENI. The V gene lost 3 bases and the J gene lost 8 bases, with 16 bases spanning the gap. This CDR3 is 14 amino acids long. CDR3 sequence reads: CASSPGGPRAGYTF. For the CDR3, the DNA is TGTGCCAGCTCACCCGGGGGACCTCGAGCGGGCTACACCTTC.

The gene calls are TRBV9 and TRBJ1-2; D not certain. V dropped 1 base and J dropped 8 bases, with 18 bases sitting between them. The CDR3 sequence is 15 residues long. CDR1 and CDR2 (germline): SGDLS, YYNGEE. CDR3 in amino acids: CASSVMERGYEGYTF. The CDR3 coding sequence is TGTGCCAGCAGCGTAATGGAGAGAGGCTACGAAGGCTACACCTTC. The full variable domain, in which reference TRBV9 and TRBJ1-2 provide the parts outside the CDR3, is DSGVTQTPKHLITATGQRVTLRCSPRSGDLSVYWYQQSLDQGLQFLIQYYNGEERAKGNILERFSAQQFPDLHSELNLSSLELGDSALYFCASSVMERGYEGYTFGSGTRLTVV.

V and J are TRBV27 and TRBJ2-2; D is ambiguous. This CDR3 contains 14 residues. Trimming took off 6 bases at V and 6 bases at J, with 14 bases between the two ends. CDR1 is MNHEY and CDR2 is SMNVEV in the germline V gene (reference sequence). The DNA of the CDR3 is TGTGCCAGCAGCCTAGGCCTGCGTCCCGGGGAGCTGTTTTTT. Translating it yields CASSLGLRPGELFF.

The V and J genes are TRBV5-1 and TRBJ1-4; 7 nucleotides match TRBD1. Trimming at V came to 2 bases and at J to 8 bases, leaving 6 bases not matched to a gene. This CDR3 is built from 14 residues. Germline V gene sequence: CDR1 SGHRS, CDR2 YFSETQ. Here the CDR3 reads CASSFTGAGEKLFF. CDR3 in DNA: TGCGCCAGCAGCTTCACAGGGGCCGGGGAAAAACTGTTTTTT. Full variable domain (missing parts from reference TRBV5-1 and TRBJ1-4): KAGVTQTPRYLIKTRGQQVTLSCSPISGHRSVSWYQQTPGQGLQFLFEYFSETQRNKGNFPGRFSGRQFSNSRSEMNVSTLELGDSALYLCASSFTGAGEKLFFGSGTQLSVL.

V and J are TRBV4-1 and TRBJ1-4; TRBD1 matches 9 bases. CDR1 is MGHRA and CDR2 is YSYEKL in the germline V gene. CDR3 size: 16 residues. Trimming at V came to 4 bases and at J to 4 bases, leaving 7 bases not matched to a gene. CDR3 residues: CASSRLQGADNEKLFF. Here the CDR3 DNA reads TGCGCCAGCAGCCGCCTACAGGGGGCTGATAATGAAAAACTGTTTTTT.

This chain uses TRBV7-8 with TRBJ2-7; 8 bases fit TRBD2. The CDR3 runs 14 residues. The germline CDR1 and CDR2 sequences are SGHVS and FQNEAQ. V shed 6 bases and J 3 bases; nucleotides not matched to a gene: 7. CDR3 DNA sequence: TGTGCCAGCAGTGGGACTAGTCCTTTCTACGAGCAGTACTTC. Translated: CASSGTSPFYEQYF.

This clone turned up a few times. The same CDR3 also results from other DNA sequences found in this sample. The gene calls are TRBV28 and TRBJ1-2; 7 bases are shared with TRBD1. Per the germline V gene, CDR1 is MDHEN and CDR2 is SYDVKM. The V gene end was trimmed by 4 bases and the J gene end by 8 bases; junction bases not matched to a gene: 13. This CDR3 region has 15 residues. This chain's CDR3 is CASSSKGARLGGYTF. The DNA for the CDR3 is TGTGCCAGCAGTTCCAAGGGGGCCCGTTTGGGCGGCTACACCTTC.

CDR3 nucleotide sequence: TGTGCCAGCAGCTTACGCGCAGGGGTTCAGCCCCAGCATTTT. Amino acids: CASSLRAGVQPQHF. V usage is TRBV5-6 and J usage is TRBJ1-5, with D maybe TRBD1 (6 bases). Germline V CDR1 and CDR2: SGHDT, YYEEEE. V was shortened by 2 bases and J by 6 bases, with 12 bases between the two germline ends. This CDR3 comprises 14 residues.

This rearrangement joins TRBV6-6 to TRBJ2-7; 10 bases match TRBD2. V gave up 6 bases and J gave up 0 bases; unmatched junction bases: 8. CDR1 is MNHNY, CDR2 SVGAGI, per germline (reference sequence). This CDR3 contains 16 residues. The CDR3 spells CASRTLAGVSSYEQYF. CDR3 nucleotides: TGTGCCAGCAGGACGCTAGCGGGGGTGAGCTCCTACGAGCAGTACTTC.

The chain recombines TRBV6-6 with TRBJ1-6; D possibly corresponds to TRBD1 (5 bases). Per the germline V gene, CDR1 is MNHNY and CDR2 is SVGAGI (reference sequence). Trimming took off 6 bases at V and 10 bases at J, with 16 bases between the two ends. There are 14 residues in the CDR3. This CDR3 is CASSSRDLSSPLHF. CDR3 coding DNA: TGTGCCAGCAGCTCTCGGGACTTATCCTCACCCCTCCACTTT.

The J gene is TRBJ1-1, the V gene TRBV6-5; D gene ambiguous. Between the trimmed V and J ends, which lost 6 bases and 1 base, there was a span of 12 bases. This CDR3 has 14 residues. Germline V gene data show CDR1 as MNHEY and CDR2 as SVGAGI. The CDR3 nucleotides are TGTGCCAGCAGCCCGCTCCGGGGGAACACTGAAGCTTTCTTT. As protein: CASSPLRGNTEAFF.

V and J are TRBV7-2 and TRBJ1-2, with 9 positions matching TRBD1. Germline CDR1 SGHTA, CDR2 FQGNSA. The CDR3 consists of 14 residues. Unmatched junction bases numbered 11, after V lost 2 bases and J lost 13 bases. The CDR3 is CASSLRGQGESATF. The CDR3 DNA reads as TGTGCCAGCAGCTTAAGGGGACAGGGAGAATCTGCCACCTTC.

This chain uses TRBV9 with TRBJ1-4; a possible D gene is TRBD1 (5 bases). V shed 1 base and J shed 3 bases, with 13 bases lying between them. This CDR3 spans 16 amino acids. Germline CDR1 reads SGDLS; CDR2 reads YYNGEE. The CDR3 DNA sequence: TGTGCCAGCAGCGTAAGCCCGACAGTTTCTAATGAAAAACTGTTTTTT. Its translation is CASSVSPTVSNEKLFF.

This chain links TRBV7-2 with TRBJ1-3; maybe TRBD1 (5 bases). V shed 4 bases and J shed 0 bases, with 13 bases lying between them. In germline, CDR1 is SGHTA, CDR2 FQGNSA. The CDR3 is 16 residues long. CDR3 sequence (DNA): TGTGCCAGCAGCTCCCTAGGGGCGGCCTCTGGAAACACCATATATTTT. This gives the protein CASSSLGAASGNTIYF.

This sequence joins TRBV30 and TRBJ1-1; tentatively, D is TRBD1 (6 bases). The V gene lost 3 bases and the J gene lost 5 bases, with 13 bases spanning the gap. This CDR3 spans 13 amino acids. Per germline, CDR1 GTSNPN and CDR2 SVGIG (reference sequence). Here the CDR3 DNA reads TGTGCCTGGAGACAGGGTTCGTCGACTGAAGCTTTCTTT. This gives the protein CAWRQGSSTEAFF.

The chain links TRBV29-1 to TRBJ1-3; D is possibly TRBD1 (6 bases). V was shortened by 4 bases and J by 7 bases, with 17 bases between the two germline ends. The CDR3 is 14 amino acids. In germline, CDR1 is SQVTM, CDR2 ANQGSEA. The CDR3 DNA sequence: TGCAGCGTTGGGACCCCGGGGGCCTTGAACACCATATATTTT. It specifies CSVGTPGALNTIYF.